A selection of T cell receptor beta chains follows, all from one sample in a study of high-grade serous ovarian cancer treatment subgroups. Produced via immunoSEQ multiplex PCR; TCRdb's table is partial and in-frame only. The data contain roughly 1,600 clones, approximately 70% of them singletons. Sequenced material: tumor tissue. These receptor sequences come from a human donor with high-grade serous ovarian cancer. Both conserved end residues are part of each CDR3. The order of the fields is V gene, J gene, clone size, D gene, CDR3 DNA, CDR3 protein. D genes are given only for firm matches. Size tells how often a clone was seen (once, few, many) or the class of an expanded clone, and some rows leave it out.

TRBV10-3	TRBJ2-7	NA	NA	TGTGCCATCAGTGTAGCACCGACCTTGGGGCAGTACTTC	CAISVAPTLGQYF
TRBV18	TRBJ1-2	large	NA	TGTGCCAGCTCACCCAAAGGGGATGGTTATGGCTACACCTTC	CASSPKGDGYGYTF
TRBV7-9	TRBJ1-2	NA	NA	TGTGCCAGCAGCTCCGCCCAACTTTGGCTGAACTATGGCTACACCTTC	CASSSAQLWLNYGYTF
TRBV4-1	TRBJ2-5	NA	TRBD1	TGCGCCAGCAGCCAAGAACAGGGGGCTTGGGAGACCCAGTACTTC	CASSQEQGAWETQYF
TRBV5-1	TRBJ2-7	once	NA	TGCGCCAGCACATACGACCAGGCGTCCGAGCAGTACTTC	CASTYDQASEQYF
TRBV9	TRBJ2-2	NA	TRBD2	TGTGCCAGCAGCGTATTTCCAGCGGGGGGACTCACCGGGGAGCTGTTTTTT	CASSVFPAGGLTGELFF
TRBV5-5	TRBJ1-1	NA	NA	TGTGCCAGCAGCTTGGGGGGCTTCAACACTGAAGCTTTCTTT	CASSLGGFNTEAFF
TRBV2	TRBJ2-5	NA	NA	TGTGCCAGCAGTGAACCTAGCGATTTTAAGACCCAGTACTTC	CASSEPSDFKTQYF
TRBV4-2	TRBJ2-7	NA	TRBD2	TGTGCCAGCAGCCGAATCGGACTAGCGGGATCCTACGAGCAGTACTTC	CASSRIGLAGSYEQYF
TRBV11-3	TRBJ1-5	NA	NA	TGTGCCAGCAGCCCGTCTGGCCGCAATCAGCCCCAGCATTTT	CASSPSGRNQPQHF
TRBV5-1	TRBJ2-2	few	NA	TGCGCCAGCAGCTTGCTGCAGGGGAGGGATACCGGGGAGCTGTTTTTT	CASSLLQGRDTGELFF
TRBV9	TRBJ1-6	few	TRBD1	TGTGCCAGCAGCGCCACGCAGGGGACAGGGGGTTCACCCCTCCACTTT	CASSATQGTGGSPLHF
TRBV6-1	TRBJ1-2	few	NA	TGTGCCAGCAGTGAAGGGCGCAGACTCTATGGCTACACCTTC	CASSEGRRLYGYTF
TRBV4-3	TRBJ2-7	large	NA	TGCGCCAGCAGCCAAGCCCGGGACCCCACGAGGGAGCAGTACTTC	CASSQARDPTREQYF
TRBV28	TRBJ2-3	NA	TRBD2	TGTGCCAGCAGTTTATTCCGACTAGCGGTACGAACTCACGCGCGCACAGATACGCAGTATTTT	CASSLFRLAVRTHARTDTQYF
TRBV30	TRBJ1-1	NA	TRBD1	TGTGCCTGGAGGGGACAGGGACGGCAAAACACTGAAGCTTTCTTT	CAWRGQGRQNTEAFF
TRBV18	TRBJ2-1	once	TRBD2	TGTGCCAGCTCACCACCTGGGACTAGCGGACCCAATGAGCAGTTCTTC	CASSPPGTSGPNEQFF
TRBV2	TRBJ2-7	NA	TRBD1	TGTGCCAGCAGTGCGCTGGGACAGGACTACGAGCAGTACTTC	CASSALGQDYEQYF
TRBV2	TRBJ2-3	NA	TRBD2	TGTGCCAGCAGTGACTGGCGGGGGGGAGGTACAGATACGCAGTATTTT	CASSDWRGGGTDTQYF
TRBV9	TRBJ1-2	NA	TRBD1	TGTGCCAGCAGCGTAGGGACAGGGGGCGCTTATGGCTACACCTTC	CASSVGTGGAYGYTF
TRBV6-1	TRBJ1-5	NA	NA	TGTGCCACGCTAAGTAATCATCAGCCCCAGCATTTT	CATLSNHQPQHF
TRBV6-1	TRBJ2-1	NA	TRBD2	TGTGCCAGCAGTGAAGCATCGCTAGCGGGGGGACTCAATGAGCAGTTCTTC	CASSEASLAGGLNEQFF
TRBV27	TRBJ2-1	once	NA	TGTGCCAGCACCTCAGACTCATCCTCCTACAATGAGCAGTTCTTC	CASTSDSSSYNEQFF
TRBV30	TRBJ1-2	NA	TRBD1	TGTGCCTGGAGTGGGGAAGACAGGGCTTTCTATGGCTACACCTTC	CAWSGEDRAFYGYTF
TRBV14	TRBJ1-2	NA	NA	TGTGCCAGCAGCCAATCGTCCGGGGCCTATGGCTACACCTTC	CASSQSSGAYGYTF
TRBV28	TRBJ1-5	NA	NA	TGTGCCAGCAAGATGGGGGATCAGCCCCAGCATTTT	CASKMGDQPQHF
TRBV6-6	TRBJ2-7	once	TRBD2	TGTGCCAGCTCCGTAGCGGGAGGCTACGAGCAGTACTTC	CASSVAGGYEQYF
TRBV28	TRBJ1-1	NA	NA	TGTGCCAGCAGTAACGGTCCGGGATTTCAGGTCCCACACACTGAAGCTTTCTTT	CASSNGPGFQVPHTEAFF
TRBV5-4	TRBJ2-1	NA	TRBD2	TGTGCCAGCAGCTTGGGGACTAGCGATCGCAATGAGCAGTTCTTC	CASSLGTSDRNEQFF
TRBV11-2	TRBJ2-7	NA	NA	TGTGCCAGCATCAAGGGACCAACCTACGAGCAGTACTTC	CASIKGPTYEQYF
TRBV6-6	TRBJ2-2	NA	NA	TGTGCCAGCAGTTCCACCAGGGTGAACACCGGGGAGCTGTTTTTT	CASSSTRVNTGELFF
TRBV10-1	TRBJ1-5	NA	NA	TGCGCCAGCATCAACAATCAGCCCCAGCATTTT	CASINNQPQHF
TRBV5-1	TRBJ2-2	NA	TRBD2	TGCGCCAGCAGCTTGGGGCAGCGGGAGAGCACCGGGGAGCTGTTTTTT	CASSLGQRESTGELFF
TRBV7-6	TRBJ2-1	NA	TRBD2	TGTGCCAGCAGCCCACCGGGACTAGCTGACTACAATGAGCAGTTCTTC	CASSPPGLADYNEQFF
TRBV5-6	TRBJ2-1	NA	NA	TGTGCCAGCAGCTTCGGTGAGGTCGAGCAGTTCTTC	CASSFGEVEQFF
TRBV2	TRBJ2-2	NA	NA	TGTGCCAGCAGTGAACCGGGCGGGGCGAACACCGGGGAGCTGTTTTTT	CASSEPGGANTGELFF
TRBV6-1	TRBJ2-7	NA	NA	TGTGCCAGCAGTGAAGTAGGGTGGGGCCTCTACGAGCAGTACTTC	CASSEVGWGLYEQYF
TRBV6-1	TRBJ1-2	few	NA	TGTGCCAGCAGTCCTACAGTGGGTGGCTACACCTTC	CASSPTVGGYTF
TRBV30	TRBJ2-7	NA	NA	TGTGCCTGGAGTCCTACCTCCTACGAGCAGTACTTC	CAWSPTSYEQYF
TRBV27	TRBJ1-1	NA	NA	TGTGCCAGCACCCGTGGGACTGAAGCTTTCTTT	CASTRGTEAFF
TRBV2	TRBJ1-3	NA	NA	TGTGCCAGCAGTGACCCCTATAGGGCAGGTCGATATTTT	CASSDPYRAGRYF
TRBV29-1	TRBJ1-3	NA	NA	TGCAGCGCCACTGCGGGGATTGGAAACACCATATATTTT	CSATAGIGNTIYF
TRBV7-9	TRBJ2-1	NA	TRBD2	TGTGCCAGTTCGGGAGCTAGCGGGGGGAATGAGCAGTTCTTC	CASSGASGGNEQFF